This TCR beta chain was recovered during a study of vaccination effects on CD4 cells after COVID-19. Notes on the study in general: Late post-vaccination, clones induced by infection and those induced by vaccine underwent marked clonal contraction.

Under the ViraFEST assay, PBMC were stimulated with viral peptide pools so that antigen-specific CD4+ T cells expanded. Sequencing was performed afterwards. Having been cultured for roughly 11 days, the cells underwent CD4+ T cell isolation. None of the vaccinated had previously contracted SARS-CoV-2, and their nucleocapsid antibodies tested negative. The CDR3 contains 14 residues. CDR1 LNHNV and CDR2 YYDKDF come from the germline V gene (reference sequence). Trimming cost V 1 base and J 8 bases, with 11 bases left between them. Some clones are missing from TCRdb's copy, which holds only in-frame ones; the method was immunoSEQ multiplex PCR. The profile shows over 60,000 clones, about 72% of them singletons. As regards this clone: The antigen is undetermined.

The origin of this receptor is a human donor who received a COVID-19 vaccine. J is TRBJ1-4 and V is TRBV15, with D possibly matching TRBD1 (5 bases). The sample here was CD4+ T cells from PBMCs cultured with HCoV-NL63 spike peptides, taken before COVID-19 vaccination. DNA for the CDR3: TGTGCCACCAGCAGAGGGGGGACTGGGGAAAAACTGTTTTTT. This gives the protein CATSRGGTGEKLFF.